The subject of this entry is one T cell receptor beta chain. The source of the sample is a study of blood T cell repertoires in COVID-19. Study details: T cells, B-cell-depleted T cells, or PBMCs provided the cDNA or gDNA that served as material.

Using immunoSEQ multiplex PCR, the repertoire was profiled, and TCRdb retains in-frame clones only, with some absent. The sample consists of some 270,000 clones, approximately 89% of them appearing once. CDR3 length equals 17 residues. Germline loops: CDR1 SGDLS, CDR2 YYNGEE. V shed 3 bases, J shed 2 bases, and the junction held 6 bases outside the gene matches. The sequenced sample consisted of peripheral blood. This chain connects TRBV9 to TRBJ1-3; 12 bases fit TRBD1. The TCR originated in a woman in her thirties or forties who had recovered from COVID-19. The CDR3 nucleotides read TGTGCCAGCAGCGCAAGCCGGGACAGGGGGCCTGGAAACACCATATATTTT. Its protein is CASSASRDRGPGNTIYF.